Here is one TCR beta chain with its context. Unmatched junction bases numbered 1, after V lost 4 bases and J lost 7 bases. CDR3 length: 14 amino acids. Germline lookup yields CDR1 SGHKS and CDR2 YYEKEE (reference sequence). These data originate in a study of blood T cell repertoires in COVID-19. Overall study: From T cells, B-cell-depleted T cells, or PBMCs came the material, which was cDNA or gDNA.

Using immunoSEQ multiplex PCR, the repertoire was profiled, and TCRdb retains in-frame clones only, with some absent. The sample records approximately 140,000 clones, 70% to 90% being singletons. The sequence derives from a woman in her 50s with acute COVID-19. This sequence joins TRBV5-5 and TRBJ2-1, with 14 nucleotides matching TRBD2. The material sequenced was PBMCs or T cells enriched from blood (not recorded which). The CDR3 nucleotides read TGTGCCAGCAGCGGACTAGCGGGAGGAAATGAGCAGTTCTTC. It yields the protein CASSGLAGGNEQFF.